This T cell receptor beta chain was found in a study of T-cell reconstitution after alpha-beta-depleted transplantation in children. This clonotype was observed a handful of times. Preparation of the TCRbeta library involved a method that used unique molecular identifiers. From the PCR reads, TCRdb called clonotypes with MiXCR, one entry per CDR3 protein. The table shows 500,000 or so distinct CDR3 sequences, with over 25% occurring only once. Per germline, CDR1 SGHTA and CDR2 FQGNSA. CDR3 length equals 13 residues. Between the trimmed V and J ends, which lost 0 bases and 5 bases, there was a span of 7 bases.

The source is a human donor who donated a stem cell graft to a child with aplastic anemia. V usage is TRBV7-2 and J usage is TRBJ1-2, with a weak D call TRBD1 (5 bases). The sample consisted of PBMCs from the stem cell graft donor, taken from the stem cell graft. The CDR3 sequence is CASSLAGDYGYTF. CDR3 in DNA: TGTGCCAGCAGCTTAGCAGGGGATTATGGCTACACCTTC.